The 6 T cell receptor beta chains below all came from one sample that was sequenced in a study of T cell responses to AZD1222 COVID-19 vaccine. Some clones are missing from TCRdb's copy, which holds only in-frame ones; the method was immunoSEQ multiplex PCR. The repertoire holds about 48,000 clones, with 65% to 90% as singletons. Sample: peripheral blood, taken 28 days after the second AZD1222 dose. These receptors were collected from an adult who received the AZD1222 COVID-19 vaccine.

The V and J genes are TRBV29-1 and TRBJ2-5; TRBD2 might be the D (5 bases). Germline V gene data show CDR1 as SQVTM and CDR2 as ANQGSEA. The CDR3 is 12 amino acids. CDR3 coding DNA: TGCACGACCTCGGGATATTCGGAGACCCAGTACTTC. Translation gives CTTSGYSETQYF. Complete variable domain (other parts from reference TRBV29-1 and TRBJ2-5): SAVISQKPSRDICQRGTSLTIQCQVDSQVTMMFWYRQQPGQSLTLIATANQGSEATYESGFVIDKFPISRPNLTFSTLTVSNMSPEDSSIYLCTTSGYSETQYFGPGTRLLVL.

The chain couples TRBV7-2 to TRBJ2-1; 14 bases agree with TRBD2. The trim removed 4 bases at V and 5 bases at J, leaving 1 base unmatched. Germline loops: CDR1 SGHTA, CDR2 FQGNSA. The CDR3 has 15 amino acids. CDR3 DNA: TGTGCCAGCAGCTCGGGACTAGCGGGAGACAATGAGCAGTTCTTC. Translation: CASSSGLAGDNEQFF.

J is TRBJ2-3 and V is TRBV6-4, with 7 bases aligning to TRBD2. The CDR3 has 11 residues. Looked up from germline, CDR1 is MRHNA and CDR2 is SNTAGT. With 8 bases clipped from V and 4 bases from J, the junction kept 0 bases outside the gene matches. The CDR3: CASGGADTQYF. CDR3 DNA: TGTGCCAGCGGGGGGGCAGATACGCAGTATTTT.

V is TRBV15 and J is TRBJ2-7, with D unresolved. CDR1 is LNHNV and CDR2 is YYDKDF in the germline V gene (reference sequence). The CDR3 has 13 residues. V shed 1 base and J shed 3 bases, with 7 bases lying between them. In DNA, the CDR3 is TGTGCCACCAGCAGAGGGCTCGTCTACGAGCAGTACTTC. Protein: CATSRGLVYEQYF.

The rearrangement uses TRBV19 and TRBJ2-5; D could derive from TRBD1 or TRBD2 (5 bases each). The CDR3 is 13 amino acids. The V gene lost 7 bases and the J gene lost 9 bases, with 18 bases spanning the gap. Germline V gene data show CDR1 as LNHDA and CDR2 as SQIVND (reference sequence). The chain's CDR3 is CASTPNGVGAQYF. DNA for the CDR3: TGTGCCAGTACCCCCAACGGAGTGGGGGCCCAGTACTTC.

The chain carries TRBV7-2 and TRBJ2-1, with no clear D. Trimming shortened V by 5 bases and J by 3 bases, and 11 bases separated the two germline ends. The CDR3 extends over 14 amino acids. CDR1 is SGHTA, CDR2 FQGNSA, per germline. CDR3 in amino acids: CASSQASIYNEQFF. The CDR3, as DNA: TGTGCCAGCAGCCAGGCTAGTATCTACAATGAGCAGTTCTTC.